This TCR beta chain originates from a study of beta chain features in type 1 diabetes. TCRB transcripts that were expressed got sequenced, as all of the isolated RNA had been reverse transcribed. The data were produced by immunoSEQ multiplex PCR, yet TCRdb's version contains in-frame clones alone and is incomplete. This sample carries about 360,000 clones, roughly 12% of them seen once, and the ten largest clones take 0.015% to 0.02%. The TCR originated in a man between 18 and 29 years old in good health. The sequencing input was naive CD4+ T cells from blood.

The CDR3, as DNA: TGTGCCAGCAGTTTAGGCGGGCGTATTTACGAGCAGTACTTC. It is translated as CASSLGGRIYEQYF. The chain has TRBV27 and TRBJ2-7; the D gene is possibly TRBD2 (5 bases). In germline, CDR1 is MNHEY, CDR2 SMNVEV (reference sequence). V lost 2 bases and J 4 bases, leaving 12 bases between the germline ends. This CDR3 has 14 amino acids.